This is a list of T cell receptor beta chains from one sample in a study of blood T cell repertoires in COVID-19. Only in-frame clones appear in the TCRdb table, and some are missing; sequencing was by immunoSEQ multiplex PCR. The top ten clones hold 1.4% of a sample with 400,000 to 500,000 clones, 75% to 90% of them seen once. The source material was peripheral blood. The origin of the receptors is a woman in her twenties or thirties with active or convalescent COVID-19. CDR3s include the opening cysteine and the closing phenylalanine or tryptophan. D genes are given only for firm matches. Clone sizes are given selectively: once, few, many, or a class where the clone is expanded.

clone_size	d_call	v_call	j_call	cdr3_nt	cdr3_aa
few	NA	TRBV28	TRBJ1-3	TGTGCCAGCCTAGCAACGGACCCTGGAAACACCATATATTTT	CASLATDPGNTIYF
once	NA	TRBV19	TRBJ1-4	TGTGCCAGTAGTGGATCAGGGGTGACTAATGAAAAACTGTTTTTT	CASSGSGVTNEKLFF
NA	NA	TRBV6-5	TRBJ1-6	TGTGCCAGCATCTTGGAGGGGCCCTATAATTCACCCCTCCACTTT	CASILEGPYNSPLHF
once	TRBD1	TRBV27	TRBJ2-2	TGTGCCAGCAGTGCATCTACAGGGGGTACCGGGGAGCTGTTTTTT	CASSASTGGTGELFF
NA	NA	TRBV5-4	TRBJ2-3	TGTGCCAGCAGCTTGGCCTTTGAGGGTCCAGATACGCAGTATTTT	CASSLAFEGPDTQYF
few	TRBD2	TRBV3-1/TRBV3-2	TRBJ2-7	TGTGCCAGCAGCCAAGAGGCCCGGGGGGTCTACGAGCAGTACTTC	CASSQEARGVYEQYF
NA	NA	TRBV3-1/TRBV3-2	TRBJ2-3	TGTGCCAGCAGCCTACCTAGCGCCACAGATACGCAGTATTTT	CASSLPSATDTQYF
NA	TRBD2	TRBV13	TRBJ2-4	TGTGCCAGCAGCCCAGGACTAGCGGGAGGCATTCAGTACTTC	CASSPGLAGGIQYF
NA	NA	TRBV27	TRBJ1-1	TGTGCCAGCAGTACTAGAATCCCGAACACTGAAGCTTTCTTT	CASSTRIPNTEAFF
NA	NA	TRBV6-6	TRBJ2-1	TGTGCCAGCAGTTACCCTCCGGTCCCAAATGAGCAGTTCTTC	CASSYPPVPNEQFF